This TCR beta chain was profiled in a study of blood T cells in healthy people across ages. Study results and caveats: The lack of PBMC sorting stopped any conclusive naive versus antigen-experienced comparison. When one million T cells were used, diversity estimates were thought to be underestimates. Roughly linearly, TCR beta diversity per million T cells fell as age increased.

Turning to this clonotype: Its antigen is not known.

This CDR3 has 13 amino acids. The J segment lost 5 bases and the V segment lost 7 bases, leaving 8 bases of the junction unmatched. Germline assignment: CDR1 DFQATT and CDR2 SNEGSKA (reference sequence). Sample-barcoded 5' priming and a J-beta primer mix drove a second PCR of 7 to 11 cycles. Each of the cDNA molecules was tagged by a template-switch adaptor with 12 random nucleotides. TCRdb reprocessed the 5' RACE reads with MiXCR, giving one entry per CDR3 protein. Seen here are 600,000 to 1,000,000 distinct CDR3 sequences, nearly 60% observed once, and the top ten hold approximately 23%. The source is a man aged 25-45 years in good health. This chain joins TRBV20-1 and TRBJ2-5; 9 bases line up with TRBD2. Material: blood. The CDR3 protein is CSGSGGGAETQYF. The CDR3 DNA follows: TGCAGTGGATCCGGCGGGGGGGCTGAGACCCAGTACTTC.